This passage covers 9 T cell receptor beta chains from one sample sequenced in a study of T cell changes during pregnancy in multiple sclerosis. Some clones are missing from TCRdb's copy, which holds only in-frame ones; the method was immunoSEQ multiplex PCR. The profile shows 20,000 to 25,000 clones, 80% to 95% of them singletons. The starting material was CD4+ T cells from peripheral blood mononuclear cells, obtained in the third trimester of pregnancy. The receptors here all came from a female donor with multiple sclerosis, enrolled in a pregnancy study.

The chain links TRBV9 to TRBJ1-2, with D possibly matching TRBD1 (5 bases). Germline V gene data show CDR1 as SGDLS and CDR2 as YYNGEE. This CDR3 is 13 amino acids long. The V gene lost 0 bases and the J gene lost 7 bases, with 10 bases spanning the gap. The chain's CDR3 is CASSVGQGGGYTF. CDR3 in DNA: TGTGCCAGCAGCGTAGGTCAGGGTGGTGGCTACACCTTC.

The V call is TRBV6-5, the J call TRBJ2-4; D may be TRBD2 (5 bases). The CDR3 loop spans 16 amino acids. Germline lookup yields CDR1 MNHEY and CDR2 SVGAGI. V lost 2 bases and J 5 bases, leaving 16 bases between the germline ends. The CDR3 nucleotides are TGTGCCAGCAGTTACCATGGCCCCAGCGGTGAAAACATTCAGTACTTC. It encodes CASSYHGPSGENIQYF.

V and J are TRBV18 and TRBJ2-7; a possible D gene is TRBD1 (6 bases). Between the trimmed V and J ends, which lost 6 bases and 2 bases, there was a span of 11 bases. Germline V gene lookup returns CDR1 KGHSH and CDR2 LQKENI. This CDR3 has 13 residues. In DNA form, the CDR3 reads TGTGCCAGCTCGAGGAACAGGGCCTACGAGCAGTACTTC. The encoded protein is CASSRNRAYEQYF.

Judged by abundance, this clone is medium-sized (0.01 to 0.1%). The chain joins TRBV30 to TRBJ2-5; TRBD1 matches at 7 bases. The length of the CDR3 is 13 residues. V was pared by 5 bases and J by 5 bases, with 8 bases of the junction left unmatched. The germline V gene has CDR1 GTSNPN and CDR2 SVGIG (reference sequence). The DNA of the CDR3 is TGTGCCTGGGACAGGGCGGCGCTGGAGACCCAGTACTTC. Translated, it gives CAWDRAALETQYF.

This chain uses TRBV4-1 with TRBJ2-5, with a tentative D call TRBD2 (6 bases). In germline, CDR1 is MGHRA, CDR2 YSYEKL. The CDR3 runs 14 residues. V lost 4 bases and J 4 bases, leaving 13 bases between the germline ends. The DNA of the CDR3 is TGCGCCAGCAGCCCGACAGAGGAGGGAGAGACCCAGTACTTC. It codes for CASSPTEEGETQYF.

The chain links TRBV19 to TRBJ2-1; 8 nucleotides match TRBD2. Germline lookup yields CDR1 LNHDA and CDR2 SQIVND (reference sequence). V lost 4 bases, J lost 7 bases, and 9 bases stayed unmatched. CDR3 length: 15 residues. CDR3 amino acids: CASSNQRGIGNEQFF. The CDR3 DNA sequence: TGTGCCAGTAGTAACCAGCGGGGGATCGGGAATGAGCAGTTCTTC. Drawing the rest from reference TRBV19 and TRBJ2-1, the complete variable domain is DGGITQSPKYLFRKEGQNVTLSCEQNLNHDAMYWYRQDPGQGLRLIYYSQIVNDFQKGDIAEGYSVSREKKESFPLTVTSAQKNPTAFYLCASSNQRGIGNEQFFGPGTRLTVL.

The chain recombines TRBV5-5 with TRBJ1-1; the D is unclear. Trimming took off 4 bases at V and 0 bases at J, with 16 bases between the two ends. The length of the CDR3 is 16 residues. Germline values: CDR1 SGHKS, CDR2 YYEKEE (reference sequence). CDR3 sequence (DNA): TGTGCCAGCAGCACTGGGGAGCGACACATGAACACTGAAGCTTTCTTT. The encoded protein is CASSTGERHMNTEAFF.

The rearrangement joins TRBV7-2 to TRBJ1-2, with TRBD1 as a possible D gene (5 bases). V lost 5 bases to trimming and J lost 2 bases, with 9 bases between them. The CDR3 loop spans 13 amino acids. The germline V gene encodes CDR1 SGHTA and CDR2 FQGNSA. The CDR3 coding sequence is TGTGCCAGCAGCCCGCAGGGAAACTATGGCTACACCTTC. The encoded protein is CASSPQGNYGYTF. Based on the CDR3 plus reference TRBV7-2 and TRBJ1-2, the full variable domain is GAGVSQSPSNKVTEKGKDVELRCDPISGHTALYWYRQSLGQGLEFLIYFQGNSAPDKSGLPSDRFSAERTGGSVSTLTIQRTQQEDSAVYLCASSPQGNYGYTFGSGTRLTVV.

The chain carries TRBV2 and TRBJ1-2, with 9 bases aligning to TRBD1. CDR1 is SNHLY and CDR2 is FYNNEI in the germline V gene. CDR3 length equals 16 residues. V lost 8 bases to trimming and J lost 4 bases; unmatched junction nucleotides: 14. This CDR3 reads CASVRDRDGLGYGYTF. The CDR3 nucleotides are TGTGCCAGCGTCCGGGACAGGGATGGTCTAGGCTATGGCTACACCTTC.